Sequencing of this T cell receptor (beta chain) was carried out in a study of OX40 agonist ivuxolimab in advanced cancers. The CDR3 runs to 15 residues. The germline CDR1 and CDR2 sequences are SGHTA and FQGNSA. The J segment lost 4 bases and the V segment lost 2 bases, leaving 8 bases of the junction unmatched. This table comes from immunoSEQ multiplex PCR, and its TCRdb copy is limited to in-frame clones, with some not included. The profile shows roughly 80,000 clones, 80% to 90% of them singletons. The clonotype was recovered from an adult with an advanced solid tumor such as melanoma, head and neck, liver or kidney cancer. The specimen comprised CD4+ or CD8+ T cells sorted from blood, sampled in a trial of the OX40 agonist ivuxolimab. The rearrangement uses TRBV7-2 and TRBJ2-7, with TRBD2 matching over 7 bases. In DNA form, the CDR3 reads TGTGCCAGCAGCTTAAGAGGGAGGGAGAATTACGAGCAGTACTTC. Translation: CASSLRGRENYEQYF.